The 23 T cell receptor beta chains below were found in one sample sequenced in a study of blood T cell repertoires in COVID-19. The repertoire was sequenced with immunoSEQ multiplex PCR; TCRdb's copy has only in-frame clones and lacks some. Of under 95,000 clones in the sample, roughly 87% were seen once. Input material: peripheral blood. The receptors stem from an elderly woman with acute or convalescent COVID-19.

V and J are TRBV11-3 and TRBJ1-3; no clear D. Trimming left V 5 bases short and J 3 bases short, with 8 bases between. CDR3 size: 13 residues. The germline V gene has CDR1 SGHNT and CDR2 YENEEA. CDR3 protein: CASSPSLGNTIYF. In DNA, the CDR3 is TGTGCCAGCAGCCCCTCCCTTGGAAACACCATATATTTT.

The gene calls are TRBV11-2 and TRBJ1-4, with 8 positions matching TRBD1. With 6 bases clipped from V and 7 bases from J, the junction kept 13 bases outside the gene matches. The CDR3 contains 16 residues. The V gene's germline CDR1 is SGHAT and CDR2 FQNNGV. As DNA, the CDR3 is TGTGCCAGCAGGAACATCAGGGGGCGGCTAGGTGAAAAACTGTTTTTT. It yields the protein CASRNIRGRLGEKLFF.

The gene calls are TRBV10-1 and TRBJ2-7; tentatively, D is TRBD1 (6 bases). Germline CDR1 and CDR2: WNHNN and SYGVQD (reference sequence). Between the trimmed V and J ends, which lost 2 bases and 2 bases, there was a span of 10 bases. The CDR3 totals 14 residues. CDR3 amino acids: CASSEGGNPYEQYF. The CDR3 region has the DNA TGCGCCAGCAGTGAGGGGGGCAATCCCTACGAGCAGTACTTC.

The V and J genes are TRBV18 and TRBJ1-5; 7 bases map to TRBD1. Germline V gives CDR1 KGHSH, CDR2 LQKENI. Trimming removed 1 base from V and 3 bases from J; junction bases left unmatched: 3. This CDR3 comprises 15 residues. In DNA, the CDR3 is TGTGCCAGCTCACCACTTGGACAGGTCAATCAGCCCCAGCATTTT. It encodes CASSPLGQVNQPQHF.

The chain is built from TRBV5-1 and TRBJ2-5, with a weak D call TRBD1 (5 bases). From germline, CDR1 is SGHRS and CDR2 YFSETQ. The CDR3 loop spans 14 amino acids. V was shortened by 0 bases and J by 2 bases, with 8 bases between the two germline ends. Here the CDR3 reads CASSLGGLQETQYF. CDR3 sequence (DNA): TGCGCCAGCAGCTTGGGGGGCTTACAAGAGACCCAGTACTTC.

This chain links TRBV12-3 or TRBV12-4 with TRBJ1-1; no reliable D call. Trimming removed 6 bases at V and 0 bases at J, with 5 bases between. The CDR3 runs to 12 residues. DNA of the CDR3: TGTGCCAGCAGGGGCATGAACACTGAAGCTTTCTTT. Its translation: CASRGMNTEAFF.

This clone was seen a few times. This chain uses TRBV7-9 with TRBJ2-3; possible D gene TRBD2, 5 bases. Trimming removed 5 bases at V and 0 bases at J, with 12 bases between. The CDR3 spans 15 residues. Germline V CDR1 and CDR2: SEHNR, FQNEAQ (reference sequence). CDR3 nucleotides: TGTGCCAGCAGCCGTGGGCGGACTAGCACAGATACGCAGTATTTT. Protein sequence: CASSRGRTSTDTQYF.

V is TRBV6-1 and J is TRBJ1-5; D is ambiguous. Germline V gene lookup returns CDR1 MNHNS and CDR2 SASEGT. Between the trimmed V and J ends, which lost 0 bases and 6 bases, there was a span of 12 bases. The CDR3 has 15 amino acids. The DNA for the CDR3 is TGTGCCAGCAGTGAAGCTGGCAGGAACGGTCAGCCCCAGCATTTT. Its protein is CASSEAGRNGQPQHF.

The chain has TRBV9 and TRBJ1-3; weak D call: TRBD1 (6 bases). V was clipped by 4 bases and J by 0 bases, with 17 bases between them. Germline lookup yields CDR1 SGDLS and CDR2 YYNGEE. The CDR3 is 17 residues long. The DNA of the CDR3 is TGTGCCAGCAGCCTAGAGGGGACATCAGTCTCTGGAAACACCATATATTTT. This sequence encodes CASSLEGTSVSGNTIYF.

This sequence joins TRBV11-2 and TRBJ2-7; 8 bases are a match to TRBD1. This CDR3 has 16 amino acids. Losses at the gene ends were 5 bases for V and 0 bases for J; bases not matched to a gene: 9. CDR1 and CDR2 (germline): SGHAT, FQNNGV. Written as DNA, the CDR3 is TGTGCCAGCAGCCCCAACCCCGGACAGGGCTCCTACGAGCAGTACTTC. Its protein product is CASSPNPGQGSYEQYF.

This chain joins TRBV6-5 and TRBJ1-6; no firm D call. Germline CDR1 reads MNHEY; CDR2 reads SVGAGI. The CDR3 is 14 residues long. Trimming left V 7 bases short and J 7 bases short, with 14 bases between. This CDR3 reads CASTHTRGNSPLHF. The CDR3 coding sequence is TGTGCCAGCACACACACACGAGGAAATTCACCCCTCCACTTT.

The chain's CDR3 is CAWRGTGNQPQHF. The DNA for the CDR3 is TGTGCCTGGAGGGGGACAGGCAATCAGCCCCAGCATTTT. The gene calls are TRBV30 and TRBJ1-5, with 7 nucleotides matching TRBD1. Germline V gives CDR1 GTSNPN, CDR2 SVGIG (reference sequence). V dropped 3 bases and J dropped 2; count of bases not matched to a gene: 1. The CDR3 runs to 13 residues.

V gene TRBV30 combines with J gene TRBJ2-3; TRBD2 agrees at 11 bases. Germline V lookup: CDR1 GTSNPN, CDR2 SVGIG (reference sequence). After removal of 5 bases from V and 4 bases from J, the junction contained 8 bases not matched to a gene. The CDR3 spans 15 residues. The CDR3 is CAWGASGRRADTQYF. The DNA for the CDR3 is TGTGCCTGGGGGGCTAGCGGGAGGCGGGCAGATACGCAGTATTTT.

This clone was picked up a small number of times. The chain uses TRBV15 and TRBJ2-7, with 9 bases matching TRBD2. Germline trimming cut 9 bases from V and 2 bases from J; bases unmatched to any gene: 8. Germline V CDR1 and CDR2: LNHNV, YYDKDF (reference sequence). The CDR3 covers 14 residues. The CDR3, as DNA: TGTGCCACACTGACTAGCGGCCCACCCTACGAGCAGTACTTC. Translation: CATLTSGPPYEQYF.

This rearrangement joins TRBV10-3 to TRBJ2-1; possible D gene TRBD1, 5 bases. The CDR3 contains 16 residues. V lost 2 bases to trimming and J lost 0 bases, with 11 bases between them. In germline, CDR1 is ENHRY, CDR2 SYGVKD. The CDR3 is CAISEGKGSSYNEQFF. The CDR3 DNA reads TGTGCCATCAGTGAGGGTAAGGGGTCCTCCTACAATGAGCAGTTCTTC.

The chain recombines TRBV3-1 (or the pseudogene TRBV3-2) with TRBJ2-2; 10 bases map to TRBD2. The trim removed 4 bases at V and 4 bases at J, leaving 6 bases unmatched. The CDR3 spans 16 residues. Germline V gene sequence: CDR1 LGHDT, CDR2 YNNKEL (reference sequence). The CDR3 region has the DNA TGTGCCAGCAGCCCCCTAGCGGGAGAGGGCACCGGGGAGCTGTTTTTT. Residues: CASSPLAGEGTGELFF.

The chain joins TRBV7-2 to TRBJ1-1, with D hard to call. The CDR3 has 13 residues. Germline loops: CDR1 SGHTA, CDR2 FQGNSA. V was cut by 2 bases and J by 1 base, with 5 bases left in between. CDR3 sequence: CASSLNKNTEAFF. As DNA, the CDR3 is TGTGCCAGCAGCTTAAACAAGAACACTGAAGCTTTCTTT.

V gene TRBV21-1 combines with J gene TRBJ2-6; whether TRBD1, the table's D call, matches the DNA was not checked. TRBV21-1 has pseudogene status. The CDR3 totals 20 residues. The CDR3 protein is CASSTQPKGHSLSGANVLTF. The DNA of the CDR3 is TGTGCCAGCAGCACCCAACCTAAGGGACACAGCTTATCTGGGGCCAACGTCCTGACTTTC.

This clone was observed once. This chain uses TRBV6-5 with TRBJ1-1; possible D gene TRBD1, 6 bases. Germline CDR1 is MNHEY and CDR2 is SVGAGI. Trimming removed 6 bases at V and 5 bases at J, with 19 bases between. The CDR3 runs 15 residues. The DNA for the CDR3 is TGTGCCAGCAGCGGAGGACGGGGGGCGCGGACTGAAGCTTTCTTT. It is translated as CASSGGRGARTEAFF.

Here the CDR3 reads CASSRGTPGLSTDTQYF. As DNA, the CDR3 is TGTGCCAGCAGCCGAGGAACACCGGGACTTAGCACAGATACGCAGTATTTT. The V and J genes are TRBV3-1 (or the pseudogene TRBV3-2) and TRBJ2-3, with D maybe TRBD2 (6 bases). Germline V CDR1 and CDR2: LGHDT, YNNKEL (reference sequence). With 4 bases removed from V and 0 bases from J, the gap between germline ends came to 17 bases. The CDR3 is 17 residues long.

This rearrangement joins TRBV3-1 (or the pseudogene TRBV3-2) to TRBJ1-6, with 7 positions matching TRBD1. The CDR3 totals 21 residues. Germline CDR1 LGHDT, CDR2 YNNKEL (reference sequence). Losses at the gene ends were 3 bases for V and 2 bases for J; bases not matched to a gene: 19. DNA for the CDR3: TGTGCCAGCAGCCATGACCCCCGGGACAGCTTCAAGTTCCCCTATAATTCACCCCTCCACTTT. It specifies CASSHDPRDSFKFPYNSPLHF.

This clone was observed a handful of times. This rearrangement joins TRBV2 to TRBJ1-6, with D unresolved. The CDR3 extends over 14 amino acids. Germline V gives CDR1 SNHLY, CDR2 FYNNEI. V lost 6 bases to trimming and J lost 7 bases, with 13 bases between them. The CDR3 nucleotides read TGTGCCAGCAGGGGCGGGTACATGAATTCACCCCTCCACTTT. Its protein is CASRGGYMNSPLHF. Full variable domain (remainder filled in from reference TRBV2 and TRBJ1-6): EPEVTQTPSHQVTQMGQEVILRCVPISNHLYFYWYRQILGQKVEFLVSFYNNEISEKSEIFDDQFSVERPDGSNFTLKIRSTKLEDSAMYFCASRGGYMNSPLHFGNGTRLTVT.

V gene TRBV10-1 combines with J gene TRBJ1-3; 7 bases are shared with TRBD1. The ends lost 10 bases at V and 1 base at J; junction bases unmatched: 10. The germline V gene encodes CDR1 WNHNN and CDR2 SYGVQD (reference sequence). The CDR3 has 15 amino acids. In DNA form, the CDR3 reads TGCGCCACCTTTGGGACAGCAGTTTCTGGAAACACCATATATTTT. This translates into CATFGTAVSGNTIYF.